This TCR beta chain was obtained from a study of blood T cell repertoires in COVID-19. Study background: The origin of the acute and convalescent COVID-19 samples was the United States, Italy and Spain. Sources were T cells, B-cell-depleted T cells, or PBMCs; the material itself was cDNA or gDNA.

Germline V gene data show CDR1 as DFQATT and CDR2 as SNEGSKA (reference sequence). The CDR3 covers 14 residues. V shed 3 bases and J 4 bases; nucleotides not matched to a gene: 5. Authors' analysis steps: Nucleated cell number was recorded as an estimate derived from reference gene primer amplification. Repertoires were generated with immunoSEQ multiplex PCR, while TCRdb's copy carries only in-frame clones and drops some. The V and J calls and the clone size are those of that table, but D and trimming were determined from the DNA. The data hold roughly 100,000 clones, with approximately 80% observed a single time.

The chain recombines TRBV20-1 with TRBJ2-5, with 10 bases aligning to TRBD2. Sequencing was carried out using peripheral blood. The TCR sequence derives from a man aged 60 to 69 with active or convalescent COVID-19. CDR3: CSASQLAGRETQYF. The CDR3, as DNA: TGCAGTGCTAGTCAACTAGCGGGAAGAGAGACCCAGTACTTC.